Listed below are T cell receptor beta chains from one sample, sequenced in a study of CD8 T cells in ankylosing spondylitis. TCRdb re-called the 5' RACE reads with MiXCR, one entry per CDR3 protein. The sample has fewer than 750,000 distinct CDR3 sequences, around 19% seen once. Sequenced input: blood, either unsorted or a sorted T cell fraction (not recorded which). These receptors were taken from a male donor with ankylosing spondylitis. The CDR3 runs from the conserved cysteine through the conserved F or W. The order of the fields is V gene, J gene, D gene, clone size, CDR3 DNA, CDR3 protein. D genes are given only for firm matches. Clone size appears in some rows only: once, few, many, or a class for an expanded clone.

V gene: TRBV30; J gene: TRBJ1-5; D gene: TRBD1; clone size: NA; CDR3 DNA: TGTGCCTGGAGGGGACAGGGGCATCAGCCCCAGCATTTT; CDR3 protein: CAWRGQGHQPQHF
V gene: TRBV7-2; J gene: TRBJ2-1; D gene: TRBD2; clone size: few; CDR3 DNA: TGTGCCAGCAGCCGATTAACCGGGACTAGGAGTAACAATGAGCAGTTCTTC; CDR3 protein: CASSRLTGTRSNNEQFF
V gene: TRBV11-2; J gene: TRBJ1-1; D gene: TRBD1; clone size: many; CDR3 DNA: TGTGCCAGCAGCCTAGGTCCCGGGACAGGGGCGAACACTGAAGCTTTCTTT; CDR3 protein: CASSLGPGTGANTEAFF
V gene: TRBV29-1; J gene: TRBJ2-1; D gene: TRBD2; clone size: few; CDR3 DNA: TGCAGCGTTGAAGCCCCAGGCGGCGGGAGATCTTGGAATGAGCAGTTCTTC; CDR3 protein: CSVEAPGGGRSWNEQFF
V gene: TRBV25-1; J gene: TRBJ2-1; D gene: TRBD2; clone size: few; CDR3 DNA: TGTGCCAGCAGTGAACTTGGGCGGGAGTCTGGAGATGAGCAGTTCTTC; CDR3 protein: CASSELGRESGDEQFF
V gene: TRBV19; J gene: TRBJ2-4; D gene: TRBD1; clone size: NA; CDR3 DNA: TGTGCCAGTAGTATTGCGCCTTGGACAGGGGTGGCCAAAAACATTCAGTACTTC; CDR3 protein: CASSIAPWTGVAKNIQYF
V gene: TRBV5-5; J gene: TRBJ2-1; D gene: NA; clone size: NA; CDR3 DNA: TGTGCCAGCAGCTTGGTACAGGGACTCTACAATGAGCAGTTCTTC; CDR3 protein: CASSLVQGLYNEQFF
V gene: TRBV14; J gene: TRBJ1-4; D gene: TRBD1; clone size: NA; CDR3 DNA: TGTGCCAGCAGCCAAGAAAGCTATTGGCTGACAGGGGTTGATCTCGCAACTAATGAAAAACTGTTTTTT; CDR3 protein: CASSQESYWLTGVDLATNEKLFF
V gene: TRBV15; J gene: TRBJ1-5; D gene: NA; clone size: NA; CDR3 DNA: TGTGCCACCAGCAGAGATTTAGAGGGATACAATCAGCCCCAGCATTTT; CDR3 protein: CATSRDLEGYNQPQHF
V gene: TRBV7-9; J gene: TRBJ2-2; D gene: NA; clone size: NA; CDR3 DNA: TGTGCCAGCAGCTTAGAGCCGCCCGGACGCGGGGAGCTGTTTTTT; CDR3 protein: CASSLEPPGRGELFF
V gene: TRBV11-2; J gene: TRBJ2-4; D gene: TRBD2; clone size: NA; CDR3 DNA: TGTGCCAGCAGCTTATGGACTAGCGGGATCCGAAACATTCAGTACTTC; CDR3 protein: CASSLWTSGIRNIQYF
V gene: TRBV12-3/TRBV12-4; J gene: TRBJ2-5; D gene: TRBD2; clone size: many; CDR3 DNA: TGTGCCAGCAGTTATGCGGGAGGCCTCCAAGAGACCCAGTACTTC; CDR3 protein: CASSYAGGLQETQYF
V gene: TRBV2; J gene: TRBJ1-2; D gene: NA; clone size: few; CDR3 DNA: TGTGCCAGCAGCAACTGGGGGGCAGGCGGCTACACCTTC; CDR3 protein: CASSNWGAGGYTF
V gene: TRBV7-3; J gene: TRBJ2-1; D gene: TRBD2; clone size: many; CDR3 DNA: TGTGCCAGCAGCTTAGGCCTAGCGGGAGGGCTTGGCTCCTACAATGAGCAGTTCTTC; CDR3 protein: CASSLGLAGGLGSYNEQFF
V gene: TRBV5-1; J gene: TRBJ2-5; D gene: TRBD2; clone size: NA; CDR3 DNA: TGCGCCAGCAGTCCGACTAGCGGGAGAGAGACACAAGAGACCCAGTACTTC; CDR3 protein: CASSPTSGRETQETQYF
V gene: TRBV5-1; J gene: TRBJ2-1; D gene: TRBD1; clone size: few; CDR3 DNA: TGCGCCAGCAGCTTGGCTCCGGACAGGGGGAGTAATGAGCAGTTCTTC; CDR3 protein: CASSLAPDRGSNEQFF
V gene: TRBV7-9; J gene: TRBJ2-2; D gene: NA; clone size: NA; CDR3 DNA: TGTGCCAGCAGCCCCACAGGGCCCCTAAACACCGGGGAGCTGTTATTT; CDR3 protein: CASSPTGPLNTGELLF
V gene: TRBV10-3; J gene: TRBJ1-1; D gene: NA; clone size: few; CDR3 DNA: TGTGCCACTGGAGGGAGTCTGGACTCAATGAACACTGAAGCTTTCTTT; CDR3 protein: CATGGSLDSMNTEAFF
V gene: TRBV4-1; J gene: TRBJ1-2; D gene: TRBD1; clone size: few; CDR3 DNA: TGCGCCAGCAGCCAAGGGACAGGGAATGGCTACACCTTC; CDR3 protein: CASSQGTGNGYTF
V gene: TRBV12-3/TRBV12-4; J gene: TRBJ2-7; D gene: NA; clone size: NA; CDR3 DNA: TGTGCCAGCAGTACCAGGGACGTCCGATCCGAGCAGTACTTC; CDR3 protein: CASSTRDVRSEQYF
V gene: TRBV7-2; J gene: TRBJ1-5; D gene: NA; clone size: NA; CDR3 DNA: TGTGCCAGCAGCTTAGGGGTTCATAAGCATTTT; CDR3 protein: CASSLGVHKHF
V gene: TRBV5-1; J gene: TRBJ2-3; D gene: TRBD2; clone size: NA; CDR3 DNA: TGCGCCAGCAGCTCAACCCCGGGACTAGCGGATCGCACAGATACGCAGTATTTT; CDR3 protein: CASSSTPGLADRTDTQYF
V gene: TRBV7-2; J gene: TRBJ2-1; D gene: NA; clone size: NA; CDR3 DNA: TGTGCCAGCACCCTACTAGCTGGCTTCGGCAATGAGCAGTTCTTC; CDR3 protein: CASTLLAGFGNEQFF
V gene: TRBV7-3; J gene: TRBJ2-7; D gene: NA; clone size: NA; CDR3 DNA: TGTGCCAGCAGCCCTGCCCGGGACTACGAGCAGTACTTC; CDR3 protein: CASSPARDYEQYF
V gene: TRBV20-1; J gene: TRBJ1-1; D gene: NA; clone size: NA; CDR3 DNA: TGCAGTGCTAGACTGAACACTGAAGCTTTCTTT; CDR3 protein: CSARLNTEAFF
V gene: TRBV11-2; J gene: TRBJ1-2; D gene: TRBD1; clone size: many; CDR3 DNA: TGTGCCAGCAGCTTAGCCGGGACAGCGAACTACACCTTC; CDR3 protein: CASSLAGTANYTF
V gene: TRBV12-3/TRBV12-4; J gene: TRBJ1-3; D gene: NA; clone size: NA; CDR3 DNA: TGTGCCAGCAGTATCAGTATGCCTGGAAACACCATATATTTT; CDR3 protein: CASSISMPGNTIYF
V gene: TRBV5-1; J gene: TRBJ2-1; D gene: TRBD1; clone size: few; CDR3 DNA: TGCGCCAGCAGCGTGACCGGGGACAGGCACTACAATGAGCAGTTCTTC; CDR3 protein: CASSVTGDRHYNEQFF
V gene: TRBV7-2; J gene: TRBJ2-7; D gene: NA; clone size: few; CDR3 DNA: TGTGCCAGCGCGGAGGGACGGAGCTCCTACGAGCAGTACTTC; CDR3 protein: CASAEGRSSYEQYF
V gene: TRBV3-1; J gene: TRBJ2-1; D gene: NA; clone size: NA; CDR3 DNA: TGTGCCAGCAGCCCACTCGGGGAGAAAACCTACAATGAGCAGTTCTTC; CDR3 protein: CASSPLGEKTYNEQFF
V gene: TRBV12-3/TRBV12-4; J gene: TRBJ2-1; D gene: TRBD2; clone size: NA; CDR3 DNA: TGTGCCAGCAGTTGGCTAGCGGGAGAGCAGTTCTTC; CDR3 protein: CASSWLAGEQFF
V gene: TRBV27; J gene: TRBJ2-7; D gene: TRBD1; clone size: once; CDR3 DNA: TGTGCCAGCAGTACCGGGACAGGGAAGCGCGAGCAGTACTTC; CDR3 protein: CASSTGTGKREQYF
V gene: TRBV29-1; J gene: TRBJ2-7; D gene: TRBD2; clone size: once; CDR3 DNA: TGCAGCGTTGAGACAGGCGGCGGACTAGCAGATTACGAGCAGTACTTC; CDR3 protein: CSVETGGGLADYEQYF
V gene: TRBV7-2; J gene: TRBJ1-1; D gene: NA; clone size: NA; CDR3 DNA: TGTGCCAGCAGAGTAGCGGGGGGAGCTGAAGCTTTCTTT; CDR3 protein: CASRVAGGAEAFF
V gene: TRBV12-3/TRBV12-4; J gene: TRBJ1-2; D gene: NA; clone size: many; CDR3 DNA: TGTGCCAGCAGCAACAGGGAGTCGAGCTATGGCTACACCTTC; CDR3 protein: CASSNRESSYGYTF
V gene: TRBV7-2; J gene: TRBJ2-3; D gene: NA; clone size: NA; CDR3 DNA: TGTGCCAGCAGCCCACCCCCCCGCACAGATACGCAGTATTTT; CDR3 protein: CASSPPPRTDTQYF
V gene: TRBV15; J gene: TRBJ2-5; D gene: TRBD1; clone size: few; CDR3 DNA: TGTGCCACCAGCACCCAGACAGGGTGGATCGAGACCCAGTACTTC; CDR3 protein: CATSTQTGWIETQYF
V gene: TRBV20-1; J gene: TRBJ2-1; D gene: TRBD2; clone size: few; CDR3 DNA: TGCAGTGCTAGAGAGTACAGCGGGAGCGTTTACAATGAGCAGTTCTTC; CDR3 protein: CSAREYSGSVYNEQFF
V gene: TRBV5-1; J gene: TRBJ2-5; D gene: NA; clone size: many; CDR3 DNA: TGCGCCAGCAGCTTGAGGTATCGGACTCCCAGAGGGGAGACCCAGTACTTC; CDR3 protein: CASSLRYRTPRGETQYF
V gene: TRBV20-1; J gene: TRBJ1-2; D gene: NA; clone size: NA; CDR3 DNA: TGCAGTGCAGGGTCAGGGGCTAGCTATGGCTACACCTTC; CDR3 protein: CSAGSGASYGYTF
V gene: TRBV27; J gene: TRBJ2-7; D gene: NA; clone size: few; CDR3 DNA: TGTGCCAGCAGTCCCCGCCTTAACTACGAGCAGTACTTC; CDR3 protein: CASSPRLNYEQYF